The subject of this entry is one T cell receptor beta chain. Its antigen is not yet known. Base qualities are not recorded, but no much larger clone differs from it by a single base. From its cysteine to its phenylalanine, the CDR3 spans 15 amino acids. The entry retains the CDR3 DNA only, 45 bases that are in frame from base 1. Looking up the germline V gene yields CDR1 SGHVS and CDR2 FNYEAQ. The germline V and J ends show losses of 5 bases and 5 bases respectively, and no gene match explains 5 bases of the junction. Receptor libraries were prepared by PCR. Sequencing was performed on an Illumina HiSeq 4000. Bulk TCR libraries were made following a previously described method, with the TCR primers given in Table S5. The Qiagen AllPrep DNA/RNA kit was used to purify total RNA. Before analysis, reads from multiple sequencing runs of one library were combined. The paper's processing steps were these. Reads were retained only if the reads had an exact TCR constant sequence, and the retained reads were trimmed to 150 nt and grouped according to their 12-nt molecular barcodes. Reads within each barcode group were sub-clustered using a 15% Levenshtein threshold, and quality-weighted consensus sequences were constructed for each RNA molecule. Non-functional sequences were excluded, and lower-count sequences lying one edit away from another sequence were also excluded. Based on fitting two negative binomial distributions, any barcode sub-cluster with under 20% of the maximum read count was discarded. TCRdb reprocessing: public reads trimmed at Q25 with fastp, clones called with MiXCR, in-frame beta chains kept. One record per CDR3 amino acid sequence lists the most common genes and DNA. TCRdb's processing, not the authors' own work, is the source of the V and J calls. The sample data list approximately 500,000 distinct CDR3 sequences, and over 20% of these were observed just once. The ten top clones hold around 0.84% of the sample.

This sample stems from a study of molecular identifiers for immune sequencing clone quantification (dated by TCRdb to 2017 to 2018). Context from the whole study: In a replicate experiment, RNA from roughly 20,000 or 100,000 naive CD8 T cells was split into five aliquots, four of which were sequenced. This methods study used CD8 T cells to benchmark TCR RNA copy counting and molecular-identifier clustering-based TCR repertoire sequencing (MIDCIRS).

Beyond this particular receptor, the publication reports: Modeling gave about 3.2 recovered TCR RNA copies per cell versus 8 to 10 by digital PCR, implying approximately 32% capture efficiency. The naive libraries included spiked-in Jurkat TCR RNA (10 copies' worth), and this RNA is not part of the donor repertoire. Highly expanded clone sizes could be underestimated because identical TCR molecules may share a barcode. When barcode sub-clustering was not used, chimeric consensus sequences inflated TCR diversity, with chimeras reaching as high as 47%. Even against a background of around 950,000 naive CD8 T cells, spiked-in Jurkat TCR RNA amounting to a single cell's worth was reported to be detectable. In CMV-specific effector cells, clones with more than 20 RNA copies contained over 99% of molecules, whereas in naive cells such clones contained under 1% of molecules.

Libraries of naive CD8 T cells were built from approximately 20,000 to 980,000 sorted cells, with 10%, 30% or 50% of the purified RNA used. Naive CD8 T cells, defined as CD8+CD4-CCR7+CD45RA+, were FACS-sorted into RLT Plus buffer on a BD FACSAria II. To test detection sensitivity, Jurkat RNA equivalent to approximately ten TCR copies was spiked into samples of roughly 18,000-1,000,000 naive CD8 T cells. CD8 T cells were enriched with RosetteSep CD8+ T Cell Enrichment Cocktail and Ficoll-Paque, followed by ACK red cell lysis. Specimen: naive CD8+ T cells from blood, with Jurkat cell RNA spiked in. Explained via the paper, the cell subset or site label denotes: FACS-sorted CD8+CD4-CCR7+CD45RA+ naive T cells. The sequence joins TRBV7-6 to TRBJ2-3, with 12 bases aligning to TRBD2. The receptor's source is a human donor in good health. Some libraries in this study had Jurkat cell RNA spiked in. The DNA is as follows: TGTGCCAGCAGCATCCTGACTAGCGGGAGAGATACGCAGTATTTT. Its protein product is CASSILTSGRDTQYF.